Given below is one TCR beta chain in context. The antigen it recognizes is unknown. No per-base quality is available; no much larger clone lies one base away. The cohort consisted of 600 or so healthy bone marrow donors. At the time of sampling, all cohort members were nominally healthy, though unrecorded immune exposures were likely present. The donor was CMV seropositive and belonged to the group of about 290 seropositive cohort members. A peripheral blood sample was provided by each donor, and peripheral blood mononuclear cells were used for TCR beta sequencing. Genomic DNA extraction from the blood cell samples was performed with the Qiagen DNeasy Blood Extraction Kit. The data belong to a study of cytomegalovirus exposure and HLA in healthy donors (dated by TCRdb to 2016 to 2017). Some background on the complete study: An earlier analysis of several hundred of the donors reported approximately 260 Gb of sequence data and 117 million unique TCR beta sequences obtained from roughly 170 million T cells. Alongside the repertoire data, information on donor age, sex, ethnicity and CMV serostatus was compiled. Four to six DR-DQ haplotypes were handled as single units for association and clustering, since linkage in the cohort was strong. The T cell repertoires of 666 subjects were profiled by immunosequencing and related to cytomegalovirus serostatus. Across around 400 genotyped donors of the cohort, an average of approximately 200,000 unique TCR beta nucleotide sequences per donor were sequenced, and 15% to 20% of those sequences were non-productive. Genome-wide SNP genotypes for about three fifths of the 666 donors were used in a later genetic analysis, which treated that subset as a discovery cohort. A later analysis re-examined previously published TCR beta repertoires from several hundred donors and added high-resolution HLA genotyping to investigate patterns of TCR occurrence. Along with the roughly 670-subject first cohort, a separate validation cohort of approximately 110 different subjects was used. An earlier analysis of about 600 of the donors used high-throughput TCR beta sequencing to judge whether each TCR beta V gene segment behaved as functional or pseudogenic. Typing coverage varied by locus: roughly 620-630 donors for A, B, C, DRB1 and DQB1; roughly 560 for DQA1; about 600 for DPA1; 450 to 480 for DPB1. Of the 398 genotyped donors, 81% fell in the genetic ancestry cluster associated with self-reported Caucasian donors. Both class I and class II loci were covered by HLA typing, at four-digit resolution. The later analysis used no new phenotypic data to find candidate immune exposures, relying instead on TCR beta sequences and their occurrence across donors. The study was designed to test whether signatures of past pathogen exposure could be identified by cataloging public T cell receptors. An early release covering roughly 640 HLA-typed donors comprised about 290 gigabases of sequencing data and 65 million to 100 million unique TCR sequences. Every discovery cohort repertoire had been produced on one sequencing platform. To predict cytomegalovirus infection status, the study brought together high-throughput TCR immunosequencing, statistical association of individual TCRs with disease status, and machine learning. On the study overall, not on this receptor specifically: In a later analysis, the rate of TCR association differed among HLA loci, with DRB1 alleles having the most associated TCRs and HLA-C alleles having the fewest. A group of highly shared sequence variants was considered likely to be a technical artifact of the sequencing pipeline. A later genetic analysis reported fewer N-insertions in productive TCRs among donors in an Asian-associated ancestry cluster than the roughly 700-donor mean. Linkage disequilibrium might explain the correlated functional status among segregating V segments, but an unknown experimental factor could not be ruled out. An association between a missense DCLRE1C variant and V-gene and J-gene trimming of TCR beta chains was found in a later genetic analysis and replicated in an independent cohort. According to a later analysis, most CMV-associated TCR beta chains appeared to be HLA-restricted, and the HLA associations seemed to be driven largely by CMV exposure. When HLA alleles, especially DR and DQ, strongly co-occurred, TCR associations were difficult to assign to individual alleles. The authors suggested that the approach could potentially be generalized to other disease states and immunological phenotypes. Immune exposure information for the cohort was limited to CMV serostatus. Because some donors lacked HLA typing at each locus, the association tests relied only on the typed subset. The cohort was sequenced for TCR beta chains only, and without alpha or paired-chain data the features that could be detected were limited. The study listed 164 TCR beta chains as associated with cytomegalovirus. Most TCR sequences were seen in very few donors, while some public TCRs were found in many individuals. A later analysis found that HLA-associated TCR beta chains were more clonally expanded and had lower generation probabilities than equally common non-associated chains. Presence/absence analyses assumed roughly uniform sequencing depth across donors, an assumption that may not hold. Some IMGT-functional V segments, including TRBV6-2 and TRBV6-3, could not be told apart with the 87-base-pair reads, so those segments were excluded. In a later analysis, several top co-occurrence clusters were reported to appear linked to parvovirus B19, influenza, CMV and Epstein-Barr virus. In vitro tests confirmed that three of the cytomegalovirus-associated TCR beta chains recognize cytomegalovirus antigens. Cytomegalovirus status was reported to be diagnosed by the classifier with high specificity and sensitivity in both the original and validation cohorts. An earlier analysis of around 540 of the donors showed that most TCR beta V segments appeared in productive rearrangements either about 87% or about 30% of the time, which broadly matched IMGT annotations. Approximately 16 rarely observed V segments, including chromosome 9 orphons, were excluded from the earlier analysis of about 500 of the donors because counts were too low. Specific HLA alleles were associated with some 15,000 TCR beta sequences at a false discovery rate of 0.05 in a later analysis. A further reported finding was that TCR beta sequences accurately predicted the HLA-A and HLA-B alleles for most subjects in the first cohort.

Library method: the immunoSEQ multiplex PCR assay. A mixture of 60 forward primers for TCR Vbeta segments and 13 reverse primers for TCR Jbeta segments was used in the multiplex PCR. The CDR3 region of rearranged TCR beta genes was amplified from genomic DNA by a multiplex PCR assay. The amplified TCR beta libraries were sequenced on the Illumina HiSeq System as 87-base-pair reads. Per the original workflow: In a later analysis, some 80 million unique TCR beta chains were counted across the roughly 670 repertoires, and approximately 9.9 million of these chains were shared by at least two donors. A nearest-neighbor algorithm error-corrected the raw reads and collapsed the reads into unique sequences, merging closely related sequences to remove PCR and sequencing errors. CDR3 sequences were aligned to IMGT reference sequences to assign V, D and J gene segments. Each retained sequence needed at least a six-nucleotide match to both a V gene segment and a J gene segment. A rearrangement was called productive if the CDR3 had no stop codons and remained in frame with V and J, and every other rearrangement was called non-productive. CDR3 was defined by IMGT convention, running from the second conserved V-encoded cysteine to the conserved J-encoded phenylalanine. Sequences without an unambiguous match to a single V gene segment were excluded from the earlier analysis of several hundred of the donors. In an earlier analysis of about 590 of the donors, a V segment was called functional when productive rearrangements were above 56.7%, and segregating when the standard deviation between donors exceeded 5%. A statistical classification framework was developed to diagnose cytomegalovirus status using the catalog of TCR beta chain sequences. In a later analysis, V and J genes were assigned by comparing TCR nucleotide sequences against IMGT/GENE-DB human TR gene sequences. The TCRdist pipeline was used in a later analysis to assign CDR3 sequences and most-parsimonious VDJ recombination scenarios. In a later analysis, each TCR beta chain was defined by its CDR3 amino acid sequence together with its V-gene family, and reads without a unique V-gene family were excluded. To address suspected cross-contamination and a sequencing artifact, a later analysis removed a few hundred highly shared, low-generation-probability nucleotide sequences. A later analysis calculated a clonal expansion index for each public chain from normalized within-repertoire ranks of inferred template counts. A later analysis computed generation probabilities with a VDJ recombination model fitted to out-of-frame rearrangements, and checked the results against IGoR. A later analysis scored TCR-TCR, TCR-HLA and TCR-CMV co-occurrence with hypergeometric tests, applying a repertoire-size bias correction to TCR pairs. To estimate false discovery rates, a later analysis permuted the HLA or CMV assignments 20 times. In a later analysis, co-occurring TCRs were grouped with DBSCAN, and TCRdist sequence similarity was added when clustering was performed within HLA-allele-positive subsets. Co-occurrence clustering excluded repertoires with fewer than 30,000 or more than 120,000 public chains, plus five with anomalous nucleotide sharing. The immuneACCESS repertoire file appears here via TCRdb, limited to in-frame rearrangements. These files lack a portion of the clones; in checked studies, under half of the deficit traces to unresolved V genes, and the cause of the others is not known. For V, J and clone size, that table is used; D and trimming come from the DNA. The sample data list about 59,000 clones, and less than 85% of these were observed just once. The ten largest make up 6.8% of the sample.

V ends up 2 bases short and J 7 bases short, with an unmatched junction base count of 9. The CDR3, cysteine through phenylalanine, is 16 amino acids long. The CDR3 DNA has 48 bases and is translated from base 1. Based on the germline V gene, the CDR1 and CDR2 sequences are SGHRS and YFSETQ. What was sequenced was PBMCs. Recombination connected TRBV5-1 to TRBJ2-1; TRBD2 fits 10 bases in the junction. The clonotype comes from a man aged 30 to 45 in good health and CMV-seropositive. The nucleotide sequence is TGCGCCAGCAGCTTCCAAGCGGGGGGGCCTGGAAATGAGCAGTTCTTC. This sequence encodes CASSFQAGGPGNEQFF.